The clone carrying this T cell receptor (beta chain) came up once. The entry originates in a study of OX40 agonist ivuxolimab in advanced cancers. This CDR3 is built from 13 residues. Germline V gene data show CDR1 as LNHDA and CDR2 as SQIVND (reference sequence). Trimming removed 9 bases from V and 5 bases from J, with 16 bases in between. Some clones are missing from TCRdb's copy, which holds only in-frame ones; the method was immunoSEQ multiplex PCR. The table records more than 65,000 clones, 88% of them present only once. The V gene is TRBV19, the J gene TRBJ2-5; tentatively, D is TRBD2 (5 bases). The TCR comes from an adult with an advanced solid tumor such as melanoma, head and neck, liver or kidney cancer. The material was CD4+ or CD8+ T cells sorted from blood, obtained in a trial of the OX40 agonist ivuxolimab. For the CDR3, the DNA is TGTGCCAGCAGCGGCCCCTTGGCGGAGACCCAGTACTTC. Residues: CASSGPLAETQYF.